This is a list of T cell receptor beta chains from one sample in a study of cytomegalovirus exposure and HLA in healthy donors. Here immunoSEQ multiplex PCR was the method, and the copy in TCRdb shows in-frame clones only, minus some. Of more than 95,000 clones detected, over 70% appear once; the ten largest clones hold under 5%. Sequences were obtained from PBMCs. These receptors all stem from a young man in good health and CMV-seropositive. CDR3s include the opening cysteine and the closing phenylalanine or tryptophan. Each record gives: clone size, J gene, V gene, D gene, CDR3 protein, CDR3 DNA. The D gene is left open where the match is weak. Clone size appears in some rows only: once, few, many, or a class for an expanded clone.

abundance: NA; j_gene: TRBJ1-6; v_gene: TRBV30; d_gene: NA; CDR3aa: CAWSVNSISPLHF; CDR3nt: TGTGCCTGGAGTGTAAATAGTATTTCACCCCTCCACTTT
abundance: once; j_gene: TRBJ2-7; v_gene: TRBV4-3; d_gene: NA; CDR3aa: CASSRGHEQYF; CDR3nt: TGCGCCAGCAGCCGGGGCCACGAGCAGTACTTC
abundance: NA; j_gene: TRBJ2-1; v_gene: TRBV30; d_gene: TRBD2; CDR3aa: CAWSVASGGVHMIYNEQFF; CDR3nt: TGTGCCTGGAGTGTAGCTAGCGGGGGCGTCCATATGATATACAATGAGCAGTTCTTC
abundance: NA; j_gene: TRBJ1-2; v_gene: TRBV4-3; d_gene: TRBD1; CDR3aa: CASSQDPDRVRDGYTF; CDR3nt: TGCGCCAGCAGCCAAGATCCCGACAGGGTCCGAGATGGCTACACCTTC
abundance: NA; j_gene: TRBJ2-7; v_gene: TRBV5-6; d_gene: TRBD2; CDR3aa: CANSPTSGSSYEQYF; CDR3nt: TGTGCCAACAGCCCAACTAGCGGGAGCTCCTACGAGCAGTACTTC
abundance: once; j_gene: TRBJ1-1; v_gene: TRBV19; d_gene: NA; CDR3aa: CASSIGLLNTEAFF; CDR3nt: TGTGCCAGTAGTATAGGACTTCTGAACACTGAAGCTTTCTTT
abundance: NA; j_gene: TRBJ2-7; v_gene: TRBV5-7; d_gene: NA; CDR3aa: CASSSRVYEQYF; CDR3nt: TGTGCCAGCAGCTCTCGGGTCTACGAGCAGTACTTC
abundance: few; j_gene: TRBJ1-2; v_gene: TRBV5-5; d_gene: TRBD1; CDR3aa: CASSQDRDRGLGGYTF; CDR3nt: TGCGCCAGCAGCCAAGACCGGGACAGGGGGCTTGGTGGCTACACCTTC
abundance: NA; j_gene: TRBJ2-1; v_gene: TRBV4-1; d_gene: NA; CDR3aa: CASSQVDIVSYNEQFF; CDR3nt: TGCGCCAGCAGCCAGGTAGACATCGTCTCCTACAATGAGCAGTTCTTC
abundance: NA; j_gene: TRBJ1-5; v_gene: TRBV19; d_gene: NA; CDR3aa: CASTYVQGNQPQHF; CDR3nt: TGTGCCAGTACCTACGTGCAGGGCAATCAGCCCCAGCATTTT
abundance: once; j_gene: TRBJ2-3; v_gene: TRBV7-9; d_gene: NA; CDR3aa: CASSFVLSTDTQYF; CDR3nt: TGTGCCAGCAGCTTTGTGCTAAGTACAGATACGCAGTATTTT
abundance: NA; j_gene: TRBJ1-1; v_gene: TRBV7-6; d_gene: NA; CDR3aa: CASSSSEGNTEAFF; CDR3nt: TGTGCCAGCAGCTCTAGTGAGGGGAACACTGAAGCTTTCTTT
abundance: once; j_gene: TRBJ1-1; v_gene: TRBV19; d_gene: NA; CDR3aa: CASATVLNTEAFF; CDR3nt: TGTGCCAGTGCGACAGTTCTGAACACTGAAGCTTTCTTT
abundance: NA; j_gene: TRBJ2-7; v_gene: TRBV6-1; d_gene: NA; CDR3aa: CASSATGTHHYF; CDR3nt: TGTGCCAGCAGTGCAACCGGGACACACCACTACTTC
abundance: NA; j_gene: TRBJ2-3; v_gene: TRBV7-6; d_gene: TRBD2; CDR3aa: CASSLYPGLERTDTQYF; CDR3nt: TGTGCCAGCAGCTTGTACCCGGGACTAGAGCGGACAGATACGCAGTATTTT
abundance: NA; j_gene: TRBJ2-7; v_gene: TRBV2; d_gene: NA; CDR3aa: CATTEFGYEQYF; CDR3nt: TGTGCCACCACGGAGTTTGGATACGAGCAGTACTTC
abundance: once; j_gene: TRBJ1-5; v_gene: TRBV6-6; d_gene: NA; CDR3aa: CASSYLGRSNQPQHF; CDR3nt: TGTGCCAGCAGTTACCTAGGGAGAAGCAATCAGCCCCAGCATTTT
abundance: NA; j_gene: TRBJ2-1; v_gene: TRBV5-1; d_gene: NA; CDR3aa: CASSFLNEQFF; CDR3nt: TGCGCCAGCAGCTTTCTCAATGAGCAGTTCTTC
abundance: NA; j_gene: TRBJ1-2; v_gene: TRBV5-1; d_gene: NA; CDR3aa: CASSLAVGVTGYTF; CDR3nt: TGCGCCAGCAGCTTGGCCGTCGGGGTCACGGGCTACACCTTC
abundance: NA; j_gene: TRBJ2-2; v_gene: TRBV30; d_gene: TRBD2; CDR3aa: CAWSREAGRTGELFF; CDR3nt: TGTGCCTGGAGTCGGGAAGCGGGACGCACCGGGGAGCTGTTTTTT
abundance: NA; j_gene: TRBJ2-1; v_gene: TRBV6-5; d_gene: NA; CDR3aa: CASAWGGGPYNEQFF; CDR3nt: TGTGCCAGCGCATGGGGGGGCGGACCCTACAATGAGCAGTTCTTC
abundance: once; j_gene: TRBJ2-3; v_gene: TRBV30; d_gene: TRBD2; CDR3aa: CACGTTSTDTQYF; CDR3nt: TGTGCCTGTGGGACTACGAGCACAGATACGCAGTATTTT
abundance: NA; j_gene: TRBJ1-1; v_gene: TRBV21-1; d_gene: NA; CDR3aa: CASREIRGQGFGNTEAFF; CDR3nt: TGTGCCAGCAGGGAAATTCGGGGACAGGGCTTCGGGAACACTGAAGCTTTCTTT
abundance: NA; j_gene: TRBJ2-5; v_gene: TRBV7-9; d_gene: NA; CDR3aa: CASRKQGRETQYF; CDR3nt: TGTGCCAGCAGGAAGCAGGGAAGAGAGACCCAGTACTTC
abundance: few; j_gene: TRBJ2-3; v_gene: TRBV30; d_gene: NA; CDR3aa: CAWRVTPLARGTDTQYF; CDR3nt: TGTGCCTGGAGGGTTACACCTCTAGCAAGGGGCACAGATACGCAGTATTTT
abundance: NA; j_gene: TRBJ1-2; v_gene: TRBV6-6; d_gene: NA; CDR3aa: CASQKTGPRGYTF; CDR3nt: TGTGCCAGCCAGAAAACAGGGCCCAGGGGCTACACCTTC